This T cell receptor (beta chain) was retrieved from a study of early T cells in non-severe SARS-CoV-2 infection. The overall study: Sequencing targeted bulk RNA from unsorted whole blood, leaving chains unpaired. Overall study findings and caveats: Reliance on VDJdb matching favored anti-spike CD8 responses; private and CD4 specificities were missed.

V shed 4 bases and J shed 8 bases, with 6 bases lying between them. Germline V CDR1 and CDR2: MNHEY, SMNVEV (reference sequence). This CDR3 region has 12 residues. About this clonotype: The antigen is unknown.

The library protocol tagged individual cDNA molecules with unique molecular identifiers. MiXCR, run by TCRdb on the 5' RACE reads, gives a single entry per CDR3 protein. The sample includes tens of thousands of distinct CDR3 sequences, 9.5% to 15% of them seen just once. Sequencing was carried out using whole blood. This sequence was found in an adult who was a healthcare worker with PCR-confirmed SARS-CoV-2 infection or an uninfected control (not recorded which). The chain employs TRBV27 and TRBJ1-6, with no clear D. The CDR3: CASSSQYSPLHF. The DNA for the CDR3 is TGTGCCAGCAGTTCGCAGTATTCACCCCTCCACTTT.